This T cell receptor (beta chain) was found in a study of T cell changes during pregnancy in multiple sclerosis. Method: immunoSEQ multiplex PCR; TCRdb's copy keeps in-frame clones and lacks some. The sample records about 80,000 clones, 92% being singletons. This CDR3 contains 16 residues. CDR1 is SGHAT, CDR2 FQNNGV, per germline. Trimming shortened V by 1 base and J by 4 bases, and 16 bases separated the two germline ends. The gene calls are TRBV11-2 and TRBJ1-1, with D maybe TRBD1 (6 bases). The source was peripheral blood, collected before pregnancy. The TCR originated in a female donor with multiple sclerosis, enrolled in a pregnancy study. CDR3 DNA sequence: TGTGCCAGCAGCTTAGTGCCTCCAGGGGCGGCCACTGAAGCTTTCTTT. This translates into CASSLVPPGAATEAFF.